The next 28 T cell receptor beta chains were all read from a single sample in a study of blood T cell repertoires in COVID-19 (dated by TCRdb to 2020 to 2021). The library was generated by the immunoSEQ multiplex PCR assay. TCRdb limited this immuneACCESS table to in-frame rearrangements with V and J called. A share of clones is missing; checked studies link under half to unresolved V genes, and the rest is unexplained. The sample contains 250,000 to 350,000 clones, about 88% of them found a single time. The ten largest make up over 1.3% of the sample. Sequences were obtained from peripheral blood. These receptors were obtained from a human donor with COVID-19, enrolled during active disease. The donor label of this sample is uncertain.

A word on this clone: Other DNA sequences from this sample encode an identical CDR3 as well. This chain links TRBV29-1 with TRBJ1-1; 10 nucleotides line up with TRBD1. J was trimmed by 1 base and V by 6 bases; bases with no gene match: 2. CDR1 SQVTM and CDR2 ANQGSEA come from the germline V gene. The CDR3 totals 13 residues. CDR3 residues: CSVRTGGNTEAFF. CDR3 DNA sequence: TGCAGCGTCAGGACAGGGGGGAACACTGAAGCTTTCTTT.

CDR3 residues: CASSQTLNTEAFF. The DNA of the CDR3 is TGTGCCAGCAGCCAGACACTTAACACTGAAGCTTTCTTT. The V gene is TRBV6-5, the J gene TRBJ1-1; no definite D call. V was pared by 6 bases and J by 2 bases, with 10 bases between. Germline assignment: CDR1 MNHEY and CDR2 SVGAGI. CDR3 size: 13 residues.

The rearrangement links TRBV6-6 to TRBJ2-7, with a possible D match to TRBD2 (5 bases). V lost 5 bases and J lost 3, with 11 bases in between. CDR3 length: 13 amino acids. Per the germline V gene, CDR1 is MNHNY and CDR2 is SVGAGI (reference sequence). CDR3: CASSRSGIYEQYF. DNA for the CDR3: TGTGCCAGCAGTCGATCCGGGATCTACGAGCAGTACTTC.

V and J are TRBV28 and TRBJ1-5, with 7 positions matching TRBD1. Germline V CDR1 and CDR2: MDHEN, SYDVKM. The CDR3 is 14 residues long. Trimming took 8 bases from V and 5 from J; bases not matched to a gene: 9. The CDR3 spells CASDRGQRDQPQHF. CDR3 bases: TGTGCCAGCGATAGGGGGCAAAGGGATCAGCCCCAGCATTTT. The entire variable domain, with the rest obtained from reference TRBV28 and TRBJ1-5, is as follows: DVKVTQSSRYLVKRTGEKVFLECVQDMDHENMFWYRQDPGLGLRLIYFSYDVKMKEKGDIPEGYSVSREKKERFSLILESASTNQTSMYLCASDRGQRDQPQHFGDGTRLSIL.

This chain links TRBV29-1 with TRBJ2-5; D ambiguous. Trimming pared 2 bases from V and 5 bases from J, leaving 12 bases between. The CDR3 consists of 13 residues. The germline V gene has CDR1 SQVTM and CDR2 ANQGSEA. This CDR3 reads CSVERFEVETQYF. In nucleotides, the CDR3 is TGCAGCGTTGAAAGGTTCGAGGTCGAGACCCAGTACTTC.

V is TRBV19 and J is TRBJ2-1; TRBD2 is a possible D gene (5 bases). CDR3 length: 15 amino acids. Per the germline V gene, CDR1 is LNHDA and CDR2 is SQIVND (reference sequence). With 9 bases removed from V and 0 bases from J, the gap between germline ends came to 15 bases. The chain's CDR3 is CASIGRGRSYNEQFF. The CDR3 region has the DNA TGTGCCAGCATAGGGAGAGGGCGCTCCTACAATGAGCAGTTCTTC. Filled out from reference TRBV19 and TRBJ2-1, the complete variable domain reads DGGITQSPKYLFRKEGQNVTLSCEQNLNHDAMYWYRQDPGQGLRLIYYSQIVNDFQKGDIAEGYSVSREKKESFPLTVTSAQKNPTAFYLCASIGRGRSYNEQFFGPGTRLTVL.

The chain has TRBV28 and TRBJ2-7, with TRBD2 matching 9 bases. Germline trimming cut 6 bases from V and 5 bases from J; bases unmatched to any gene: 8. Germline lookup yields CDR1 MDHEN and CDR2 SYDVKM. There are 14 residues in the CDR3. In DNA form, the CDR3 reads TGTGCCAGCAGCTTAGCGGGAGTGCCAAACGAGCAGTACTTC. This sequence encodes CASSLAGVPNEQYF. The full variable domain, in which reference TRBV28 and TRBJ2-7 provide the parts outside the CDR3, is DVKVTQSSRYLVKRTGEKVFLECVQDMDHENMFWYRQDPGLGLRLIYFSYDVKMKEKGDIPEGYSVSREKKERFSLILESASTNQTSMYLCASSLAGVPNEQYFGPGTRLTVT.

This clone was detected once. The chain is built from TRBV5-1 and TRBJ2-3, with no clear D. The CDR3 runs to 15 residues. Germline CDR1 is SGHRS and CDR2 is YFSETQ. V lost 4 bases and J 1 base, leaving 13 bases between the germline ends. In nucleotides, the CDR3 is TGCGCCAGCAGCCTCTCCCCGGTGGGCACAGATACGCAGTATTTT. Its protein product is CASSLSPVGTDTQYF.

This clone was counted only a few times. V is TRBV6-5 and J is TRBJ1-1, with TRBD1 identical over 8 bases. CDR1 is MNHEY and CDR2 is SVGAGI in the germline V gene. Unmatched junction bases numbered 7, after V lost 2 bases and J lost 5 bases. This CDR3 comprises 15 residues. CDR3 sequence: CASSYNRGLETEAFF. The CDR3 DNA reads TGTGCCAGCAGTTACAACAGGGGGTTGGAGACTGAAGCTTTCTTT.

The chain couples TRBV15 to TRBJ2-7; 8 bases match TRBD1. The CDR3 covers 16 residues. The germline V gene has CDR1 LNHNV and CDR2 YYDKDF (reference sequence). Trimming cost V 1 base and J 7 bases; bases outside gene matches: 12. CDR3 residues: CATSRGESRTGIEQYF. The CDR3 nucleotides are TGTGCCACCAGCAGAGGCGAGTCTAGGACAGGGATTGAGCAGTACTTC.

The CDR3: CASATSGGPYEQYF. CDR3 in DNA: TGCGCCAGCGCTACTAGCGGGGGCCCCTACGAGCAGTACTTC. The chain links TRBV10-2 to TRBJ2-7, with 11 bases matching TRBD2. V lost 8 bases, J lost 2 bases, and 5 bases stayed unmatched. CDR1 and CDR2 (germline): WSHSY, SAAADI. The CDR3 has 14 amino acids.

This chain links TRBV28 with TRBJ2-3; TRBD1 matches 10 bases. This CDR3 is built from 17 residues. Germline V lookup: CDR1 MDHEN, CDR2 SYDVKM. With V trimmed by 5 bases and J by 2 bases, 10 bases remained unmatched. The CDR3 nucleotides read TGTGCCAGCAGTAGGGGACAGGGGCTAAAGACCACAGATACGCAGTATTTT. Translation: CASSRGQGLKTTDTQYF.

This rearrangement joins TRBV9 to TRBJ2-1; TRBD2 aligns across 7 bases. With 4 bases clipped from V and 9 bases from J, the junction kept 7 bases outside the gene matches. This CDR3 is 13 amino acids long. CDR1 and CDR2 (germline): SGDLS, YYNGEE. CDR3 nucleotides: TGTGCCAGCAGCCAGACTAGCATGTCTGAGCAGTTCTTC. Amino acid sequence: CASSQTSMSEQFF.

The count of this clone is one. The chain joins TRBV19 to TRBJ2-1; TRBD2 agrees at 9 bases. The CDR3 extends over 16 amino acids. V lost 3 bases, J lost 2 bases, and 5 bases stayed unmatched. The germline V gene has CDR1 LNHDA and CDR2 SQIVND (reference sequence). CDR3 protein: CASSIAAGGTYNEQFF. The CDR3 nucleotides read TGTGCCAGTAGTATCGCTGCGGGAGGGACCTACAATGAGCAGTTCTTC.

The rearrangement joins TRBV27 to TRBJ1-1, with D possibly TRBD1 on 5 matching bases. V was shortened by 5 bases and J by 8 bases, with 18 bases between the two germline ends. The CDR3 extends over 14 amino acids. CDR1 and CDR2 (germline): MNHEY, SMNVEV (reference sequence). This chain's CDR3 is CASSPGLAGPEAFF. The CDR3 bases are TGTGCCAGCAGTCCCGGTTTGGCAGGGCCCGAAGCTTTCTTT.

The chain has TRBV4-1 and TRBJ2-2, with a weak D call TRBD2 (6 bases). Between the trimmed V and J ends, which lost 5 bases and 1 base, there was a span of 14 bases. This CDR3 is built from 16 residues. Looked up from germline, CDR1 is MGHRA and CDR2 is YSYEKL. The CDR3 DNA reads TGCGCCAGCAGCAACGATGTGGGAGGGAACACCGGGGAGCTGTTTTTT. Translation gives CASSNDVGGNTGELFF.

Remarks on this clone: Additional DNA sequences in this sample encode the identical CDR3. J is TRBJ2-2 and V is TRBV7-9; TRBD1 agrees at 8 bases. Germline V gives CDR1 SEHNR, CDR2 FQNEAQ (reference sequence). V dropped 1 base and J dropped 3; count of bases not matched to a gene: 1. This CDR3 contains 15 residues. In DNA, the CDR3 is TGTGCCAGCAGCTTAGAACAGGGGGACACCGGGGAGCTGTTTTTT. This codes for CASSLEQGDTGELFF.

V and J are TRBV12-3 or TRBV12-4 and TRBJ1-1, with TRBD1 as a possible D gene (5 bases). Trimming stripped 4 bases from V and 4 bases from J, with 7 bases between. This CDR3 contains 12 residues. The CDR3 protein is CASSSGPTEAFF. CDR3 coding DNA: TGTGCCAGCAGTTCAGGGCCCACTGAAGCTTTCTTT.

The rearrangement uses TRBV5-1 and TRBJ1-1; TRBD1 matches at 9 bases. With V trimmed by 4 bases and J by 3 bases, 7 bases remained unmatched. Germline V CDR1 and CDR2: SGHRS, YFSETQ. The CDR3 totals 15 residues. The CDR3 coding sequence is TGCGCCAGCAGCCCACGACAGGGGGATGACACTGAAGCTTTCTTT. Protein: CASSPRQGDDTEAFF. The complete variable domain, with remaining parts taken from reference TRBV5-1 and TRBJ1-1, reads KAGVTQTPRYLIKTRGQQVTLSCSPISGHRSVSWYQQTPGQGLQFLFEYFSETQRNKGNFPGRFSGRQFSNSRSEMNVSTLELGDSALYLCASSPRQGDDTEAFFGQGTRLTVV.

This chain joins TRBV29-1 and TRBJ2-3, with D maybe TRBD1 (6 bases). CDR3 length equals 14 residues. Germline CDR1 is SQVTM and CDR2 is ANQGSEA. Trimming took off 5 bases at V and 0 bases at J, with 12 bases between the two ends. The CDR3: CSVSRDISTDTQYF. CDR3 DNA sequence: TGCAGCGTTAGCCGGGACATTAGCACAGATACGCAGTATTTT.

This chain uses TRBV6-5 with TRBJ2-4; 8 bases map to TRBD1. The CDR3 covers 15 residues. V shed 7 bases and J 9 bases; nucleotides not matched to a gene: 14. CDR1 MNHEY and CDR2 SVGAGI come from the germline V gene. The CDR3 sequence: CASILLFGQGGIQYF. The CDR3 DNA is TGTGCCAGCATTCTCCTCTTCGGACAGGGTGGCATTCAGTACTTC.

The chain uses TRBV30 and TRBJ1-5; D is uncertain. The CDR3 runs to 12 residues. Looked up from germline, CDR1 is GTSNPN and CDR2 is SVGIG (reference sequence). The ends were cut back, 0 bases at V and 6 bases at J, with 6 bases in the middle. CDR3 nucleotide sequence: TGTGCCTGGAGTGTAACAAGTCAGCCCCAGCATTTT. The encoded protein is CAWSVTSQPQHF.

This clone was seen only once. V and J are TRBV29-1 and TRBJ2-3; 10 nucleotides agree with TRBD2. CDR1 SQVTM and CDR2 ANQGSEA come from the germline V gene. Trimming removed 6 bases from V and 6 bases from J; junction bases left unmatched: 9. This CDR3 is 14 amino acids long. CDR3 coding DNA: TGCAGCGTCAAAATAGCGGGAGGTTCGGATACGCAGTATTTT. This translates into CSVKIAGGSDTQYF.

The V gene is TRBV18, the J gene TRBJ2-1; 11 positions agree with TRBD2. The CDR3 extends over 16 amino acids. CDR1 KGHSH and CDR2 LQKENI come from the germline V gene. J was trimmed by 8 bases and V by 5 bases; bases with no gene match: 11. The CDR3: CASSTNSGRALDEQFF. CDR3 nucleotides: TGTGCCAGCTCAACCAATAGCGGGAGGGCCCTCGATGAGCAGTTCTTC. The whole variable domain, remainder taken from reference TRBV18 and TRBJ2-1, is NAGVMQNPRHLVRRRGQEARLRCSPMKGHSHVYWYRQLPEEGLKFMVYLQKENIIDESGMPKERFSAEFPKEGPSILRIQQVVRGDSAAYFCASSTNSGRALDEQFFGPGTRLTVL.

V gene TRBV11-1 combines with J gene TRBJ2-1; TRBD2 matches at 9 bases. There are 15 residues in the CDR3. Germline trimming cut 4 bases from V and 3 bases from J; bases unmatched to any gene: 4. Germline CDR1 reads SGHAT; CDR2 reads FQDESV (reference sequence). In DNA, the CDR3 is TGTGCCAGCAGCTCGGGACTAGCCAACTACAATGAGCAGTTCTTC. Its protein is CASSSGLANYNEQFF.

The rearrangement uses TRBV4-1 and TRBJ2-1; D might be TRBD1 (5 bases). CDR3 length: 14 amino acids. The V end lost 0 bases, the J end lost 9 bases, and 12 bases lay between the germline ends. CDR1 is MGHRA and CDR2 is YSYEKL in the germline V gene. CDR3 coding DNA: TGCGCCAGCAGCCAAGATAAGGGCAGGGTTGAGCAGTTCTTC. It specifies CASSQDKGRVEQFF.

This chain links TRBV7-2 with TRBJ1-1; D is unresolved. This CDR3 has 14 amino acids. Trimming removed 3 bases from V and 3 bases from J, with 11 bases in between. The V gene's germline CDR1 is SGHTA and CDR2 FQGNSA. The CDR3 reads CASSFGEEDTEAFF. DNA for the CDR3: TGTGCCAGCAGCTTTGGGGAGGAGGACACTGAAGCTTTCTTT.

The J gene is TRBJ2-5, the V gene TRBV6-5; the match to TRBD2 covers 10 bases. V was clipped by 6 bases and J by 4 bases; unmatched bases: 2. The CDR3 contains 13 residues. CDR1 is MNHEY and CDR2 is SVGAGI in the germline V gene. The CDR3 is CASRLAGGETQYF. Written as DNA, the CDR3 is TGTGCCAGCAGATTAGCGGGAGGAGAGACCCAGTACTTC.